This TCR beta chain stems from a study of T cells after yellow fever vaccination. This CDR3 has 15 residues. The V gene lost 8 bases and the J gene lost 5 bases, with 21 bases spanning the gap. CDR1 and CDR2 from the germline V gene are SGHTA and FQGNSA. This clonotype has ten or more counts. MiXCR, applied by TCRdb to the 5' RACE reads, yields one record per CDR3 protein. The sample holds 15,000 or so distinct CDR3 sequences, 7.3% seen once. The sequences come from PBMCs, either bulk or a sorted T-cell subset (CD4+, CD8+, memory, or dextramer-sorted; not recorded which), collected on the day of the yellow fever booster vaccination. This clonotype originated in a man younger than 30 who received the YFV17D yellow fever vaccine. This chain links TRBV7-2 with TRBJ1-2; D is undetermined. The CDR3 DNA sequence: TGTGCCAGCTGCCCCTCGCCGGCAGGCGGATATGGCTACACCTTC. Translating it yields CASCPSPAGGYGYTF.